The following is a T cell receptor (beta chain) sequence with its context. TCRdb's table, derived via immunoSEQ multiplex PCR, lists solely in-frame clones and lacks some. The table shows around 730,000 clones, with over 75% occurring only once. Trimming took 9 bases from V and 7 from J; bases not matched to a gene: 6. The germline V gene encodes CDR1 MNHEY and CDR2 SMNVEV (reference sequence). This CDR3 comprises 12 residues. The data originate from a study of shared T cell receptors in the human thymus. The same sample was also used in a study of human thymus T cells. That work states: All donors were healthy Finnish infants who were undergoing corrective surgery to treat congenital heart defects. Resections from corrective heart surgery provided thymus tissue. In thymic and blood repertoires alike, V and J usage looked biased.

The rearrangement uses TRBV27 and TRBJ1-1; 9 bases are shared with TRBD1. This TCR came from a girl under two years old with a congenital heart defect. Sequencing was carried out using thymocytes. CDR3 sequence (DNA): TGTGCCAGTACCACAGGGGGCGGTGAAGCTTTCTTT. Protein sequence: CASTTGGGEAFF.